Following are 10 T cell receptor beta chains from one sample sequenced in a study of blood T cells in healthy people across ages. The authors ran a second PCR of 7 to 11 cycles using a sample-barcoded 5' primer and a J-beta primer mix. Each CDR3 protein is one row after TCRdb ran MiXCR on the 5' RACE reads. The repertoire holds roughly 800,000 distinct CDR3 sequences, roughly 50% seen once, with roughly 22% in the top ten. Specimen: blood. The receptors stem from a man aged 25 to 40 in good health.

This clonotype was detected a few times. The chain has TRBV12-5 and TRBJ2-1, with D possibly being TRBD2 (6 bases). CDR1 is LGHNT, CDR2 FRNRAP, per germline. Trimming cost V 6 bases and J 6 bases, with 6 bases left between them. The CDR3 has 11 residues. CDR3 amino acids: CASGGGNEQFF. The CDR3 DNA reads TGTGCTAGTGGGGGGGGCAATGAGCAGTTCTTC.

The chain combines TRBV6-5 with TRBJ1-2, with no clear D. V lost 2 bases and J 0 bases, leaving 10 bases between the germline ends. The CDR3 extends over 15 amino acids. Germline lookup yields CDR1 MNHEY and CDR2 SVGAGI. CDR3 sequence: CASSYGAAANYGYTF. DNA for the CDR3: TGTGCCAGCAGTTACGGTGCGGCCGCTAACTATGGCTACACCTTC.

This clonotype has just a few counts. CDR3 in amino acids: CASSLSSGVNEQYF. The CDR3 nucleotides read TGTGCCAGCAGTTTATCGTCGGGGGTGAACGAGCAGTACTTC. The V call is TRBV27, the J call TRBJ2-7, with D tentatively TRBD2 (6 bases). The length of the CDR3 is 14 residues. Germline lookup yields CDR1 MNHEY and CDR2 SMNVEV (reference sequence). Trimming cost V 0 bases and J 5 bases, with 11 bases left between them.

This clonotype was recorded a few times. The chain combines TRBV7-9 with TRBJ1-4; D is uncertain. The V gene lost 5 bases and the J gene lost 0 bases, with 10 bases spanning the gap. CDR1 and CDR2 from the germline V gene are SEHNR and FQNEAQ (reference sequence). The CDR3 totals 15 residues. CDR3 nucleotides: TGTGCCAGCAGCGGAACAGAGACAACTAATGAAAAACTGTTTTTT. Encoded protein: CASSGTETTNEKLFF.

V usage is TRBV20-1 and J usage is TRBJ2-7; the match to TRBD2 covers 11 bases. With 4 bases clipped from V and 4 bases from J, the junction kept 6 bases outside the gene matches. This CDR3 comprises 14 residues. CDR1 is DFQATT and CDR2 is SNEGSKA in the germline V gene (reference sequence). In DNA, the CDR3 is TGCAGTGCTAAAGGACTAGCGGGCCCTTACGAGCAGTACTTC. Protein: CSAKGLAGPYEQYF.

The chain links TRBV3-1 to TRBJ2-7, with TRBD2 identical over 7 bases. The CDR3 extends over 16 amino acids. Germline V gives CDR1 LGHDT, CDR2 YNNKEL (reference sequence). V dropped 1 base and J dropped 0; count of bases not matched to a gene: 6. CDR3 loop: CASSQGASGISYEQYF. Written as DNA, the CDR3 is TGTGCCAGCAGCCAAGGGGCGAGCGGGATCTCCTACGAGCAGTACTTC.

The chain carries TRBV20-1 and TRBJ1-2; 7 nucleotides agree with TRBD1. Germline values: CDR1 DFQATT, CDR2 SNEGSKA (reference sequence). J lost 4 bases, V lost 6 bases, and 5 bases had no gene match. This CDR3 comprises 12 residues. CDR3 sequence (DNA): TGCAGTGCCCCAGGACAGGTCTATGGCTACACCTTC. It codes for CSAPGQVYGYTF.

This rearrangement joins TRBV7-9 to TRBJ2-1; D is unclear. Germline CDR1 and CDR2: SEHNR and FQNEAQ (reference sequence). CDR3 length equals 15 residues. V dropped 6 bases and J dropped 8 bases, with 20 bases sitting between them. The CDR3 is CASRPPPRRDDEQFF. The CDR3, as DNA: TGTGCCAGCAGGCCCCCTCCGAGAAGGGATGATGAGCAGTTCTTC.

The genes are TRBV18 and TRBJ2-7, with D possibly matching TRBD2 (6 bases). Deletions cut 3 bases from V and 3 bases from J, with 15 bases between. Germline CDR1 KGHSH, CDR2 LQKENI. The CDR3 has 15 amino acids. For the CDR3, the DNA is TGTGCCAGCTCACCGCTAGTGGGGGGTAGCTACGAGCAGTACTTC. This gives the protein CASSPLVGGSYEQYF.

The chain couples TRBV7-9 to TRBJ1-1; D uncertain. This CDR3 has 13 residues. V shed 6 bases and J shed 1 base, with 9 bases lying between them. CDR1 and CDR2 from the germline V gene are SEHNR and FQNEAQ (reference sequence). This CDR3 is CASSQIANTEAFF. The CDR3 nucleotides read TGTGCCAGCAGTCAAATCGCGAACACTGAAGCTTTCTTT.